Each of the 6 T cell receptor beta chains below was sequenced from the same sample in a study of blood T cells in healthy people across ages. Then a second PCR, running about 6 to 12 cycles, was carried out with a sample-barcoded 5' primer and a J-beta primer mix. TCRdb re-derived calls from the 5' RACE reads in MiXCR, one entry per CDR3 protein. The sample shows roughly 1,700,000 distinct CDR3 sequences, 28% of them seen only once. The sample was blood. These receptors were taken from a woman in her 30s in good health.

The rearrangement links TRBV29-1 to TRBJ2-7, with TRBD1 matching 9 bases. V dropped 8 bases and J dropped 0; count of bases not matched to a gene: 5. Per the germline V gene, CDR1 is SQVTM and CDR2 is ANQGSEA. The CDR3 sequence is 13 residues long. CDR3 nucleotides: TGCAGCATCGGGACAGGGCACTCCTACGAGCAGTACTTC. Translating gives CSIGTGHSYEQYF.

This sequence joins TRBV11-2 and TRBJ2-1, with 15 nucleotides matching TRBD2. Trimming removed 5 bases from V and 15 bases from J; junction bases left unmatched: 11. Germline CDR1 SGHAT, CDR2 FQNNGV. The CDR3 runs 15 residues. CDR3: CASSPWTSGGADAFF. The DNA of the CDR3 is TGTGCCAGCAGCCCCTGGACTAGCGGGGGGGCCGATGCGTTCTTC.

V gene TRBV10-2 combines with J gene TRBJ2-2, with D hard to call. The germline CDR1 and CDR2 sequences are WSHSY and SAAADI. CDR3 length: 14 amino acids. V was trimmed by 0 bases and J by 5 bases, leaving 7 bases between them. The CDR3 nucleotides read TGCGCCAGCAGTGAGTCTGGGGTGACCGGGGAGCTGTTTTTT. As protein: CASSESGVTGELFF.

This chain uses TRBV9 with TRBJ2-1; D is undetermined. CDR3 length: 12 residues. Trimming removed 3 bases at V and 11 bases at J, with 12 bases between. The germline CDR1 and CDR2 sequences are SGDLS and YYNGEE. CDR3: CASSGAPTKQFF. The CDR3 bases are TGTGCCAGCAGCGGGGCCCCGACAAAGCAGTTCTTC.

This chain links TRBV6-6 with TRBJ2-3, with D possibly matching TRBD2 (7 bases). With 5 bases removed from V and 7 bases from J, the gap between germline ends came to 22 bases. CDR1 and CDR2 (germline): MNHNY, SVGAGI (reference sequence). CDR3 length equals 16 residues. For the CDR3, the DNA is TGTGCCAGCAGTGCCACCCGGGGGCGGGGGCTTTATACGCAGTATTTT. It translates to CASSATRGRGLYTQYF.

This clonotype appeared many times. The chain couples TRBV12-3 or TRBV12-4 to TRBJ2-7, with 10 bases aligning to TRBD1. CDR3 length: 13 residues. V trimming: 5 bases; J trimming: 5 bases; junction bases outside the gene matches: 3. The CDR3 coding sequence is TGTGCCAGCAGTGGACAGGGGGTCCACGAGCAGTACTTC. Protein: CASSGQGVHEQYF.